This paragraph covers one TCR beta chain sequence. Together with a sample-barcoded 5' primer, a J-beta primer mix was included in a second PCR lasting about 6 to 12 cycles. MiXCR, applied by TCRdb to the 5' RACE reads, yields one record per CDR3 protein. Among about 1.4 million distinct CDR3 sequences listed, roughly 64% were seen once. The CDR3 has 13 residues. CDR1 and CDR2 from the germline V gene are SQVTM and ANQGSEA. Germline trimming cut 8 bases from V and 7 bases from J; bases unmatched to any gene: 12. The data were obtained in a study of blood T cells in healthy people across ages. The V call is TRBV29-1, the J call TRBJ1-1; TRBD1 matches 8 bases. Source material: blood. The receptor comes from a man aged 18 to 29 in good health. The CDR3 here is CSLEGQVYGEAFF. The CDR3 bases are TGCAGCCTCGAGGGACAGGTCTATGGTGAAGCTTTCTTT.